Shown below are 16 T cell receptor beta chains from a single sample sequenced in a study of identifying expanded T cells in peripheral blood (dated by TCRdb to between 2019 and 2020). Library preparation used the immunoSEQ multiplex PCR assay. TCRdb took this table from immuneACCESS and kept in-frame rearrangements with V and J called. Such tables lack part of the clones; where checked against another copy, unresolved V genes explain under half of the gap, and the rest is unexplained. For this sample the table gives 100,000 to 150,000 clones, of which 84% were detected only once. Approximately 3% of the sample lies in the top ten. Sequenced: blood. These receptors originate from a person aged 18 to 75 in good health.

The chain carries TRBV11-1 and TRBJ2-7; D may be TRBD1 (6 bases). Trimming removed 1 base from V and 9 bases from J, with 19 bases in between. Germline CDR1 SGHAT, CDR2 FQDESV (reference sequence). The CDR3 runs 15 residues. As DNA, the CDR3 is TGTGCCAGCAGCTTAGAAGGGGCCCGACAGGCCCGGCAGTACTTC. It yields the protein CASSLEGARQARQYF.

The V call is TRBV25-1, the J call TRBJ1-6; D is uncertain. V was clipped by 1 base and J by 9 bases, with 13 bases between them. The V gene's germline CDR1 is MGHDK and CDR2 SYGVNS. This CDR3 is built from 15 residues. CDR3 nucleotides: TGTGCCAGCAGTGAATCCTCCCAGGTTGGTTCACCCCTCCACTTT. Amino acid sequence: CASSESSQVGSPLHF.

In its sample, this clone was seen many times. The J gene is TRBJ1-5, the V gene TRBV2; TRBD1 matches at 8 bases. The CDR3 covers 13 residues. In germline, CDR1 is SNHLY, CDR2 FYNNEI. V dropped 7 bases and J dropped 3; count of bases not matched to a gene: 2. The CDR3 loop reads CASKGQVNQPQHF. CDR3 sequence (DNA): TGTGCCAGCAAGGGACAGGTCAATCAGCCCCAGCATTTT.

This clone was found once. The chain combines TRBV7-9 with TRBJ2-3; 8 bases line up with TRBD1. Germline loops: CDR1 SEHNR, CDR2 FQNEAQ (reference sequence). V lost 8 bases and J lost 2; bases outside the gene matches: 18. The CDR3 covers 18 residues. The DNA for the CDR3 is TGTGCCAGCGATATAATTACATGGACAGGGCCCTTCACAGATACGCAGTATTTT. Translation: CASDIITWTGPFTDTQYF.

The J gene is TRBJ1-6, the V gene TRBV6-5, with D perhaps matching TRBD1 (5 bases). With 2 bases removed from V and 10 bases from J, the gap between germline ends came to 15 bases. CDR1 is MNHEY, CDR2 SVGAGI, per germline. The CDR3 has 15 residues. DNA of the CDR3: TGTGCCAGCAGTTACGGGACGGCCCAGAACTCACCCCTCCACTTT. It encodes CASSYGTAQNSPLHF.

The chain recombines TRBV10-2 with TRBJ2-3, with 9 nucleotides matching TRBD2. The V and J ends lost 3 bases and 3 bases, in that order; junction bases with no gene match: 10. The CDR3 is 17 amino acids. Germline CDR1 and CDR2: WSHSY and SAAADI. CDR3 loop: CASSEELAGRVTDTQYF. The CDR3 coding sequence is TGCGCCAGCAGTGAAGAGCTAGCGGGGAGGGTAACAGATACGCAGTATTTT.

This clone was detected a few times. The gene calls are TRBV6-1 and TRBJ1-5, with a tentative D call TRBD1 (5 bases). The CDR3 has 13 amino acids. Germline V gene data show CDR1 as MNHNS and CDR2 as SASEGT. V lost 10 bases, J lost 4 bases, and 14 bases lay in between. The chain's CDR3 is CATLGGWNQPQHF. DNA of the CDR3: TGTGCCACACTGGGGGGTTGGAATCAGCCCCAGCATTTT.

The chain joins TRBV5-8 to TRBJ1-1; maybe TRBD1 (5 bases). V shed 0 bases and J shed 4 bases, with 16 bases lying between them. CDR1 is SGHTS, CDR2 YDEGEE, per germline. This CDR3 is built from 16 residues. CDR3 residues: CASSLAWERGVTEAFF. The CDR3 bases are TGTGCCAGCAGCTTGGCCTGGGAGCGGGGGGTCACTGAAGCTTTCTTT.

V and J are TRBV6-5 and TRBJ1-5, with TRBD1 matching over 9 bases. After removal of 5 bases from V and 5 bases from J, the junction contained 1 base not matched to a gene. The germline CDR1 and CDR2 sequences are MNHEY and SVGAGI. This CDR3 is built from 13 residues. CDR3 region: CASSRTGDQPQHF. The CDR3 nucleotides are TGTGCCAGCAGTCGGACAGGGGATCAGCCCCAGCATTTT.

The CDR3 is CASSLGLLNTGELFF. DNA of the CDR3: TGTGCCAGCAGTTTAGGCCTGTTGAACACCGGGGAGCTGTTTTTT. The V and J genes are TRBV28 and TRBJ2-2; no firm D call. Trimming took off 2 bases at V and 1 base at J, with 8 bases between the two ends. Germline values: CDR1 MDHEN, CDR2 SYDVKM. This CDR3 contains 15 residues. Filled out from reference TRBV28 and TRBJ2-2, the complete variable domain reads DVKVTQSSRYLVKRTGEKVFLECVQDMDHENMFWYRQDPGLGLRLIYFSYDVKMKEKGDIPEGYSVSREKKERFSLILESASTNQTSMYLCASSLGLLNTGELFFGEGSRLTVL.

The chain employs TRBV27 and TRBJ2-7; D is ambiguous. Trimming removed 10 bases from V and 9 bases from J, with 10 bases in between. Germline CDR1 reads MNHEY; CDR2 reads SMNVEV (reference sequence). This CDR3 is 9 amino acids long. CDR3 in amino acids: CATMGWQYF. The DNA of the CDR3 is TGTGCCACCATGGGGTGGCAGTACTTC.

This chain uses TRBV27 with TRBJ2-1; D may be TRBD1 (6 bases). CDR3 length equals 18 residues. Per the germline V gene, CDR1 is MNHEY and CDR2 is SMNVEV (reference sequence). Trimming took 7 bases from V and 2 from J, leaving 24 bases between them. CDR3 nucleotides: TGTGCCAGCATACGGGCGACACCCTCTAGGGGGACCTACAATGAGCAGTTCTTC. This translates into CASIRATPSRGTYNEQFF.

This sequence joins TRBV5-1 and TRBJ2-7; TRBD2 is a possible D gene (6 bases). This CDR3 comprises 14 residues. Trimming pared 0 bases from V and 4 bases from J, leaving 11 bases between. Germline loops: CDR1 SGHRS, CDR2 YFSETQ. The CDR3 nucleotides read TGCGCCAGCAGCTTGGCCGGGACTGTATACGAGCAGTACTTC. As protein: CASSLAGTVYEQYF. The full variable domain, in which reference TRBV5-1 and TRBJ2-7 provide the parts outside the CDR3, is KAGVTQTPRYLIKTRGQQVTLSCSPISGHRSVSWYQQTPGQGLQFLFEYFSETQRNKGNFPGRFSGRQFSNSRSEMNVSTLELGDSALYLCASSLAGTVYEQYFGPGTRLTVT.

The chain employs TRBV2 and TRBJ2-7, with 9 bases aligning to TRBD1. J was trimmed by 3 bases and V by 6 bases; bases with no gene match: 9. The CDR3 loop spans 15 amino acids. The germline CDR1 and CDR2 sequences are SNHLY and FYNNEI. The CDR3 DNA sequence: TGTGCCAGCAGGCCCTGGACAGGGGAAGGCTACGAGCAGTACTTC. The encoded protein is CASRPWTGEGYEQYF.

The chain is built from TRBV28 and TRBJ1-5; tentatively, D is TRBD1 (5 bases). V shed 2 bases and J shed 6 bases, with 5 bases lying between them. Germline CDR1 MDHEN, CDR2 SYDVKM. The CDR3 sequence is 12 residues long. CDR3 residues: CASSLGGQPQHF. The CDR3 DNA reads as TGTGCCAGCAGTTTAGGGGGTCAGCCCCAGCATTTT.

CDR3 coding DNA: TGTGCCAGCAGTCACAGGGGGACTAACTATGGCTACACCTTC. It is translated as CASSHRGTNYGYTF. The chain is built from TRBV5-4 and TRBJ1-2; TRBD1 aligns across 8 bases. The V gene's germline CDR1 is SGHNT and CDR2 YYREEE (reference sequence). This CDR3 region has 14 residues. After removal of 5 bases from V and 0 bases from J, the junction contained 3 bases not matched to a gene.